Listed below are T cell receptor beta chains from one sample, sequenced in a study of OX40 agonist ivuxolimab in advanced cancers. Using immunoSEQ multiplex PCR, the repertoire was profiled, and TCRdb retains in-frame clones only, with some absent. The repertoire holds tens of thousands of clones, with 90% as singletons. Source: CD4+ or CD8+ T cells sorted from blood, taken in a trial of the OX40 agonist ivuxolimab. The receptors shown here come from an adult with an advanced solid tumor such as melanoma, head and neck, liver or kidney cancer. Each CDR3 is given with its conserved first and last residue. The D gene is left open where the match is weak. Rows may omit the clone size; those that give it use once, few, many or a size class.

clone_size j_call v_call d_call cdr3_aa cdr3_nt
NA TRBJ1-6 TRBV30 NA CACKGEYNSPLHF TGTGCCTGCAAGGGGGAATATAATTCACCCCTCCACTTT
NA TRBJ2-7 TRBV4-1 NA CASRSDARPEQYF TGCGCCAGCAGATCGGACGCCCGTCCCGAGCAGTACTTC
NA TRBJ2-5 TRBV30 NA CAWTGGGETQYF TGTGCCTGGACCGGAGGCGGAGAGACCCAGTACTTC
NA TRBJ2-7 TRBV11-3 NA CASSLVFGMGDHYEQYF TGTGCCAGCAGCTTAGTATTCGGTATGGGGGATCACTACGAGCAGTACTTC
NA TRBJ1-1 TRBV18 NA CASSPNMNTEAFF TGTGCCAGCTCACCTAATATGAACACTGAAGCTTTCTTT
NA TRBJ1-1 TRBV6-1 NA CASSLTNGDTEAFF TGTGCCAGCAGTCTGACAAACGGGGACACTGAAGCTTTCTTT
NA TRBJ2-7 TRBV6-1 NA CASTTSLYEQYF TGTGCCAGCACTACAAGTCTGTACGAGCAGTACTTC
NA TRBJ2-5 TRBV9 TRBD2 CASSVSLAGGGQETQYF TGTGCCAGCAGCGTTTCCCTAGCGGGAGGGGGTCAAGAGACCCAGTACTTC
NA TRBJ2-3 TRBV9 NA CASSVVGEADTQYF TGTGCCAGCAGCGTAGTTGGAGAAGCAGATACGCAGTATTTT
NA TRBJ2-5 TRBV19 TRBD2 CASTPAGTTSGTQYF TGTGCCAGTACCCCAGCCGGGACTACGTCCGGGACCCAGTACTTC
NA TRBJ1-2 TRBV25-1 NA CASSESGNPKNYGYTF TGTGCCAGCTCGGAATCCGGCAACCCCAAGAACTATGGCTACACCTTC
NA TRBJ2-1 TRBV6-4 TRBD2 CASSPAGGEDEQFF TGTGCCAGCAGTCCAGCGGGAGGGGAGGATGAGCAGTTCTTC
once TRBJ2-3 TRBV5-1 TRBD2 CASSVGLAGGLKLTDTQYF TGCGCCAGCAGCGTGGGACTAGCGGGAGGCTTAAAGCTCACAGATACGCAGTATTTT
NA TRBJ1-4 TRBV29-1 NA CSVGLGSMELFF TGCAGCGTGGGACTTGGTAGTATGGAACTGTTTTTT
NA TRBJ2-7 TRBV11-2 NA CASSLTRGSREQYF TGTGCCAGCAGCCTAACCCGGGGTTCGAGGGAGCAGTACTTC
NA TRBJ2-1 TRBV6-1 NA CASSEAEGSNEQFF TGTGCCAGCAGTGAAGCGGAGGGGTCGAATGAGCAGTTCTTC
NA TRBJ1-6 TRBV4-1 NA CASSEVADSPLHF TGCGCCAGCAGCGAAGTGGCTGATTCACCCCTCCACTTT
NA TRBJ2-7 TRBV5-1 NA CASSQSGSSEQYF TGCGCCAGCAGCCAATCGGGGTCGTCCGAGCAGTACTTC
few TRBJ1-5 TRBV2 NA CASSAKGQPQHF TGTGCCAGCAGTGCTAAAGGTCAGCCCCAGCATTTT
NA TRBJ1-6 TRBV9 NA CASSPRRGNSPLHF TGTGCCAGCAGCCCGAGACGGGGAAATTCACCCCTCCACTTT
NA TRBJ2-3 TRBV5-1 NA CASSLSSTDTQYF TGCGCCAGCAGCTTGTCTAGCACAGATACGCAGTATTTT
NA TRBJ2-1 TRBV7-8 TRBD2 CASSWSLGLAGHAMFF TGTGCCAGCAGCTGGAGCCTGGGACTAGCGGGCCACGCTATGTTCTTC
NA TRBJ2-3 TRBV5-1 NA CASSSEGPDTQYF TGCGCCAGCAGCTCCGAGGGACCAGATACGCAGTATTTT
NA TRBJ2-3 TRBV7-9 NA CASSLEWQLTQYF TGTGCCAGCAGCTTAGAGTGGCAACTCACGCAGTATTTT
NA TRBJ2-7 TRBV9 TRBD2 CASTPSGGNYEQYF TGTGCCAGTACTCCTAGCGGGGGGAACTACGAGCAGTACTTC
NA TRBJ2-7 TRBV6-5 NA CASSYGPTYEQYF TGTGCCAGCAGTTATGGGCCCACCTACGAGCAGTACTTC
once TRBJ2-5 TRBV2 NA CASSEWETQYF TGTGCCAGCAGTGAGTGGGAGACCCAGTACTTC
NA TRBJ2-1 TRBV28 NA CASSLEPRLGNNEQFF TGTGCCAGCAGTTTAGAGCCACGACTGGGAAACAATGAGCAGTTCTTC